The source of this TCR beta chain is a study of T-cell memory formation after mild COVID-19. Trimming pared 5 bases from V and 2 bases from J, leaving 14 bases between. The germline V gene encodes CDR1 SGHRS and CDR2 YFSETQ. The CDR3 spans 15 residues. This clonotype occurred a few times. TCRdb reprocessed the 5' RACE reads via MiXCR and lists one record per CDR3 protein. Of about 90,000 distinct CDR3 sequences in the sample, about 15% were seen once. The sequenced sample was PBMCs or a T cell subset sorted from them (not recorded which). This receptor was obtained from a young man who had mild COVID-19 (a few samples of this study predate the infection). Cell type and time point are not known. The V gene is TRBV5-1, the J gene TRBJ2-1; D is ambiguous. CDR3 protein: CASRVPDLPYNEQFF. The CDR3 bases are TGCGCCAGCAGAGTTCCGGATCTCCCCTACAATGAGCAGTTCTTC.